These T cell receptor beta chains were read from a single sample in a study of T-cell reconstitution after alpha-beta-depleted transplantation in children. Each CDR3 protein is one row after TCRdb ran MiXCR on the PCR reads. The table includes approximately 420,000 distinct CDR3 sequences, about a tenth detected once. The sequences come from PBMCs from the stem cell graft donor, collected from the stem cell graft. The origin of the receptors is a human donor who donated a stem cell graft to a child with acute myeloid leukemia. Each CDR3 is given with its conserved first and last residue. D genes are given only for firm matches. Some rows mark clone size as missing; the rest say once, few, many or name a class of expanded clone.

j_call clone_size d_call v_call cdr3_nt cdr3_aa
TRBJ2-1 many . TRBV5-1 TGTGCCAGCTCTTTAAACAATGAGCAGTTCTTC CASSLNNEQFF
TRBJ1-6 many TRBD1 TRBV7-2 TGTGCCAGCAGCCCCGGGACAGACGTCCGCTCCTATAATTCACCCCTCCACTTT CASSPGTDVRSYNSPLHF
TRBJ2-3 . . TRBV7-9 TGTGCCAGCACCCTTTTAGGGGGGAGCACAGATACGCAGTATTTT CASTLLGGSTDTQYF
TRBJ1-2 many . TRBV5-1 TGCGCCAGCAGCTTGGAAGGAGGGACCTATGGCTACACCTTC CASSLEGGTYGYTF
TRBJ2-1 many . TRBV7-8 TGTGCCAGCAGCCGCCGGACGGACAATGAGCAGTTCTTC CASSRRTDNEQFF
TRBJ2-3 . TRBD2 TRBV20-1 TGCAGTGCTAGCTCGCCCATAGCGGGGTCTCGGGATACGCAGTATTTT CSASSPIAGSRDTQYF
TRBJ2-1 few . TRBV9 TGTGCCAGCAGTACCAGGGGAGGGGTCTACAATGAGCAGTTCTTC CASSTRGGVYNEQFF
TRBJ2-7 many . TRBV5-5 TGTGCCAGCAGCCCTTTCCTTGACAGGTGGTACGAGCAGTACTTC CASSPFLDRWYEQYF
TRBJ2-2 few TRBD1 TRBV7-3 TGTGCCAGCAGCGCGGACAGGGGAAGCACCGGGGAGCTGTTTTTT CASSADRGSTGELFF
TRBJ1-5 . TRBD1 TRBV4-1 TGCGCCAGCAGCCAAGATACAGGGGCAATTCCCCAGCATTTT CASSQDTGAIPQHF
TRBJ2-2 many . TRBV10-3 TGTGCCATCAGCCCCGCCACCTACACCGGGGAGCTGTTTTTT CAISPATYTGELFF
TRBJ2-1 . TRBD2 TRBV20-1 TGCAGTGCTAGACCGACAGGGACTAGCGGGAGCAATGAGCAGTTCTTC CSARPTGTSGSNEQFF
TRBJ1-5 . . TRBV5-1 TGCGCCAGCAAACCCGGACAGTATAGCAATCAGCCCCAGCATTTT CASKPGQYSNQPQHF
TRBJ2-1 . TRBD2 TRBV5-1 TGCGCCAGCAGCTTAGGGACTAGCGGAAGGGGGGATGAGCAGTTCTTC CASSLGTSGRGDEQFF
TRBJ2-1 few . TRBV28 TGTGCCAGCAGTTTGTTAGCGCTGGGACACAATGAGCAGTTCTTC CASSLLALGHNEQFF
TRBJ2-1 many TRBD2 TRBV6-2/TRBV6-3 TGTGCCAGCAGCCAGTGGCGGGAGAACGACAATGAGCAGTTCTTC CASSQWRENDNEQFF
TRBJ2-3 . TRBD1 TRBV30 TGTGCCTGGAGTTGGGTGACAGGGGGCATTCGAGATACGCAGTATTTT CAWSWVTGGIRDTQYF
TRBJ1-1 . . TRBV20-1 TGCAGTGCTGAGGGGGGAGCTGAAGCTTTCTTT CSAEGGAEAFF
TRBJ1-1 . . TRBV7-9 TGTGCCAGCAGCTCCCGCGGGGGGCTCACTGAAGCTTTCTTT CASSSRGGLTEAFF
TRBJ1-1 many . TRBV15 TGTGCCACCAGGCGAACAGGGCGGAACACTGAAGCTTTCTTT CATRRTGRNTEAFF
TRBJ2-7 . . TRBV25-1 TGTGCCAGCAAACCCATCGCAGGCGCGACTTCCTACGAGCAGTACTTC CASKPIAGATSYEQYF
TRBJ2-1 . TRBD2 TRBV6-4 TGTGCCAGCAGCCCTAGCGGGAGCGTCAATGAGCAGTTCTTC CASSPSGSVNEQFF
TRBJ2-2 few TRBD2 TRBV4-2 TGTGCCAGCAGCCGGGGACTAGCGTCCGACATAAACACCGGGGAGCTGTTTTTT CASSRGLASDINTGELFF
TRBJ2-2 . . TRBV7-2 TGTGCCAGCAGCTTAGGTATAGCAGCTACCGGGGAGCTGTTTTTT CASSLGIAATGELFF
TRBJ1-2 few . TRBV12-3/TRBV12-4 TGTGCCAGCAGTTTCCTTGAACGCTATGGCTACACCTTC CASSFLERYGYTF
TRBJ1-1 . . TRBV10-3 TGTGCCATCAGTGGCCCCACTGAAGCTTTCTTT CAISGPTEAFF
TRBJ1-5 many . TRBV27 TGTGCCAGCAAAATTTCGGGTTTTAGCAATCAGCCCCAGCATTTT CASKISGFSNQPQHF
TRBJ1-2 few TRBD1 TRBV6-5 TGTGCCAGCAGTTCCGGACAGGGGCCCTATGGCTACACCTTC CASSSGQGPYGYTF
TRBJ1-1 . . TRBV5-1 TGCGCCAGCAGCGCTTCAGGGGAGAACACTGAATCTTTCTTT CASSASGENTESFF
TRBJ1-6 . . TRBV4-3 TGCGCCAGCAGCCAAGAACAAAGACGGGGTTCACCCCTCCACTTT CASSQEQRRGSPLHF
TRBJ2-7 . . TRBV5-1 TGCGCCAGCAGCTTTGGTGGGGCCAGTTACGAGCAGTACTTC CASSFGGASYEQYF
TRBJ2-1 . TRBD2 TRBV11-1 TGTGCCAGCAGCTTCGGCCTAGCGGGAATGAGCTCCTACAATGAGCAGTTCTTC CASSFGLAGMSSYNEQFF
TRBJ1-2 few . TRBV20-1 TGCAGTGCTAGAGATCTTGGAGCAGCTATCGGCTACACCTTC CSARDLGAAIGYTF
TRBJ1-6 . TRBD1 TRBV27 TGTGCCAGCAGTTTCGGGACAGGGGGCGCTCGGAATTCACCCCTCCACTTT CASSFGTGGARNSPLHF
TRBJ2-3 few . TRBV20-1 TGCAGTGCTAGTATACCGGAAGGGGATGATACGCAGTATTTT CSASIPEGDDTQYF
TRBJ2-7 . . TRBV5-1 TGCGCCAGCAGCCACGGGCTAGCTCAACTCTACGAGCAGTACTTC CASSHGLAQLYEQYF
TRBJ1-3 few . TRBV4-1 TGCGCCAGCAGCCAAGATCTTGGGGTTTCCTCTGGAAACACCATATATTTT CASSQDLGVSSGNTIYF
TRBJ2-7 few TRBD1 TRBV27 TGTGCCAGCAGTTCCACAAATCCGGGACAGAGCTCCTACGAGCAGTACTTC CASSSTNPGQSSYEQYF
TRBJ2-5 few TRBD2 TRBV7-9 TGTGCCAGCAGCCCGCGGACTAGCGGGCAAGAGACCCAGTACTTC CASSPRTSGQETQYF
TRBJ1-1 . TRBD1 TRBV6-2/TRBV6-3 TGTGCCAGCGGCGGACAGGGAGCTGAAGCTTTCTTT CASGGQGAEAFF
TRBJ2-5 many . TRBV20-1 TGCAGTGCTGGGCCTAGCGATTGGGAGACCCAGTACTTC CSAGPSDWETQYF
TRBJ2-7 many . TRBV28 TGTGCCAGCGGAGGATGGGCGGCCTACGAGCAGTACTTC CASGGWAAYEQYF
TRBJ1-1 . . TRBV5-1 TGCGCCAGCAGCGAGGACAACATGAACACTGAAGCTTTCTTT CASSEDNMNTEAFF
TRBJ1-6 few . TRBV9 TGTGCCAGCAGCACGGGACACCATAATTCACCCCTCCACTTT CASSTGHHNSPLHF
TRBJ2-1 few TRBD2 TRBV7-2 TGTGCCAGCGGGAGACTAGCTTCCTACAATGAGCAGTTCTTC CASGRLASYNEQFF
TRBJ1-6 few . TRBV5-1 TGCGCCAGCAGCGAAAACGCAGGGTTCTCACCCCTCCACTTT CASSENAGFSPLHF
TRBJ1-5 . . TRBV12-3/TRBV12-4 TGTGCCAGCAGCCGGACAGCAGGTAATCAGCCCCAGCATTTT CASSRTAGNQPQHF
TRBJ1-2 many . TRBV12-3/TRBV12-4 TGTGCCAGCAGTTTTGGAGGGCTAGGCTACACCTTC CASSFGGLGYTF
TRBJ2-1 few TRBD2 TRBV7-2 TGTGCCAGCAACCTAGCGGGGGGCTACAATGAGCAGTTCTTC CASNLAGGYNEQFF
TRBJ2-7 many . TRBV10-3 TGTGCCATCAGTGAGCCGGACTCGTTCGAGCAGTACTTC CAISEPDSFEQYF
TRBJ2-5 . . TRBV6-1 TGTGCCAGCAGTGAAGGAGGCCAAGGGACCCAGTACTTC CASSEGGQGTQYF
TRBJ2-1 . . TRBV20-1 TGCAGTGCTAGCCCCTTTGTGGTAGCCAGTACGTTTTACAATGAGCAGTTCTTC CSASPFVVASTFYNEQFF
TRBJ2-1 few . TRBV7-9 TGTGCCAGCAGCTTAGCGGGGGCTCACAATGAGCAGTTCTTC CASSLAGAHNEQFF